This T cell receptor beta chain stems from a study of blood T cell repertoires in COVID-19. Produced via immunoSEQ multiplex PCR; TCRdb's table is partial and in-frame only. This table has around 200,000 clones, 90% appearing once. CDR1 is KGHSH, CDR2 LQKENI, per germline. This CDR3 region has 15 residues. V was shortened by 0 bases and J by 3 bases, with 11 bases between the two germline ends. Sequencing input: peripheral blood. The origin of this receptor is a man aged 45 to 65 with acute or convalescent COVID-19. The chain is built from TRBV18 and TRBJ1-2, with a tentative D call TRBD1 (5 bases). CDR3 in DNA: TGTGCCAGCTCACCACCTAGTTTGGGGCACTATGGCTACACCTTC. Protein product: CASSPPSLGHYGYTF.